This T cell receptor beta chain emerged from a study of blood T cell repertoires in COVID-19. Whole-study context: Acute and convalescent COVID-19 specimens originated in the United States, Italy and Spain.

Looked up from germline, CDR1 is KGHSH and CDR2 is LQKENI. This CDR3 has 14 amino acids. Trimming stripped 3 bases from V and 3 bases from J, with 9 bases between. In the authors' methods: Amplification from reference gene primers served as the basis for estimated nucleated cell counts. This table comes from immunoSEQ multiplex PCR, and its TCRdb copy is limited to in-frame clones, with some not included. V, J and clone size derive from that table, while D and trimming were established from the DNA sequence. In the table there are 300,000 to 350,000 clones, approximately 90% of which are singletons. This TCR derives from a man between 18 and 29 years old with active or convalescent COVID-19. Specimen: peripheral blood. This chain connects TRBV18 to TRBJ1-5, with TRBD1 as a possible D gene (5 bases). The CDR3 nucleotides read TGTGCCAGCTCACCTTTCAGGGACAATCAGCCCCAGCATTTT. Translating it yields CASSPFRDNQPQHF.